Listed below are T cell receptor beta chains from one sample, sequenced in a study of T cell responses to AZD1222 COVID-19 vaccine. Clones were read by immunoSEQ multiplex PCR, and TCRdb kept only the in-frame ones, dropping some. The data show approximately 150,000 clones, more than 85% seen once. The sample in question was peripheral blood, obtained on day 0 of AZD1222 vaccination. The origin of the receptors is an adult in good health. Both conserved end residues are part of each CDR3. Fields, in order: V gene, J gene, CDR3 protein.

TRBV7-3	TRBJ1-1	CASSLDVNTEAFF
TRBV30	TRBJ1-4	CAWSVSSGVMGGNEKLFF
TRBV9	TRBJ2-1	CASSVAHGTLGNEQFF
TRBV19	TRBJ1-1	CASKTDSWNTEAFF
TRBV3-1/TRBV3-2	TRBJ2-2	CASSLQGARSNTGELFF
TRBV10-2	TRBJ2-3	CASSDFVDWADTQYF
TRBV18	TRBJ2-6	CASSQGTASSGANVLTF
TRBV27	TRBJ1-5	CASSELGGLRQPQHF
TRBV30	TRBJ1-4	CAWSVSATNEKLFF
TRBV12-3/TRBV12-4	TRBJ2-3	CASSYGVTDTQYF
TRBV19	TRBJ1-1	CASNFRGAEAFF
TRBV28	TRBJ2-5	CASSLETQYF
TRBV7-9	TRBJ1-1	CASSSRGEGTEAFF
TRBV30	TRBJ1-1	CARVEPDHTEAFF
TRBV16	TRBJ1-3	CASSPSGAGNTIYF
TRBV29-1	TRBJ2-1	CSVVGHAYNEQFF
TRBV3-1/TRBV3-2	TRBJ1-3	CASSPGQGPGNTIYF
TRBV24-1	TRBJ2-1	CATSPRLRGFSYNEQFF
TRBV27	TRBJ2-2	CASRRTGVGTGELFF
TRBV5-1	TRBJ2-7	CASSLDRRGGGYEQYF
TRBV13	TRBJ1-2	CASVIQGGDYGYTF
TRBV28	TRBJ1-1	CASSSLDRAAEAFF
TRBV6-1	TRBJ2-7	CASSEGEGQGSYEQYF
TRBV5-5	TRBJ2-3	CASSLREGRDTQYF
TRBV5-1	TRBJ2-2	CASSLKRENTGELFF
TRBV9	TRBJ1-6	CASSVEGQGYSPLHF